This T cell receptor beta chain was observed in a study of shared clonotypes between healthy human individuals (dated by TCRdb to about 2020). The study in broad terms: A couple of women and three men aged 18 to 49 years were included in the cohort. Per donor, three plates each were used for CD4 naive and CD4 memory, two for CD8 naive, and one for CD8 memory. To estimate repertoire size and how much clonotype sharing occurs between individuals, the study deeply sequenced the blood TCR repertoires of roughly 5 healthy adults. Different laboratories and diverse techniques were used to prepare libraries and sequence TCR repertoires, to increase sequencing depth and limit assay-specific biases. Per donor, leukapheresis produced somewhere between about 0.94 and 9 billion PBMCs.

Note on this clone: No cognate antigen has been identified for it. Base-call qualities are not available, and no considerably larger clone is one nucleotide away.

Overall results and qualifications from the work: Naive subsets generally had larger estimated clonotype richness than memory subsets. When several donors were compared, the shared fraction of clonotypes was roughly 5% for naive CD4, 3.5% to 4% for naive CD8, 2% to 2.5% for memory CD4, and 0.35% to 0.5% for memory CD8. Clonotypes shared by all four sorted-subset donors showed higher generation probabilities than non-shared clonotypes. Incomplete sequencing was indicated by rarefaction of sorted-subset datasets, despite the large sequencing depth. Because the study included a small number of donors, the genetic and exposure-history diversity represented was limited. Pairwise subsampling indicated that sequencing depth was expected to affect the degree of clonotype sharing among donors. Sampling was restricted to blood, and TCR repertoires in tissue are likely to differ from TCR repertoires in blood.

The cysteine opens and the phenylalanine closes a CDR3 of 16 amino acids. Only CDR3 DNA remains: 48 bases, in frame from the first base. CDR1 and CDR2 are drawn from the germline V gene (reference sequence): LNHDA, SQIVND. V trim: 1 base; J trim: 10 bases; unmatched bases: 15. The donors were healthy, HIV-negative adults with no recently reported acute infections or vaccinations. Every donor was a Caucasian adult residing in Nashville, Tennessee, USA. Magnetic negative selection was used to enrich CD4+ T cells, after which naive cells were positively selected on CD45RA and the negative fraction became the memory subset. Blood was collected by leukapheresis, and PBMCs were isolated by Ficoll-Histopaque density gradient centrifugation and then cryopreserved in liquid nitrogen vapor phase. Analytical flow cytometry was used to check the purity and quantity of each magnetically sorted T cell population. Genomic DNA was isolated from every sorted fraction and measured by UV absorbance on a Nanodrop 2000c.

TCR CDR3 regions were amplified from genomic DNA by multiplex PCR using the deep immunoSEQ assay. For each cell subset, the extracted genomic DNA was distributed evenly across all wells of several immunoSEQ 96-well plates, and each plate served as one replicate. For sorted subsets, each replicate PCR was loaded with approximately 190 ng genomic DNA, equivalent to 30,000 to 35,000 T cell genomes. The purified libraries were quantified using a Qubit 3.0 fluorometer, sized with a Bioanalyzer 2100, and then quantified again using the KAPA Library Quantification kit. Each immunoSEQ 96-well plate was sequenced on its own single-read 150-cycle Illumina NextSeq 550 flow cell. The published analysis was carried out like this. Because the immunoSEQ output held only junctional sequences and lacked quality scores, the filtering could not match the filtering applied to full-length reads. To assign V/J genes and CDR3, sequences were annotated against IMGT germline references using PyIR, a Python wrapper for IgBLAST v1.9. Reads were removed for weak V/J assignments (E-value above 1e-6), missing CDR3, stop codons, out-of-frame junctions, or ambiguous translated residues. V3J clonotypes were defined by identical inferred V gene, J gene, and CDR3 amino acid sequence. Percentage overlap between repertoires was calculated by dividing the number of shared unique clonotypes by the size of the smaller repertoire. Repertoire richness was assessed with RTK rarefaction, the Chao1 estimator, and Recon v2.1 estimates of unobserved clonotypes. Generation probabilities were computed with OLGA for all TCRbeta clonotypes obtained by the gDNA method from several donors. TCRdb holds this immuneACCESS table with in-frame rearrangements only. Some clones are missing; in checked studies, unresolved V genes explain under half, and the rest has no known cause. That table is the source of V, J and clone size, and D and trimming were worked out from the DNA. The sample table records around 2.1 million clones; approximately 94% of these occur just once. The ten largest account for around 0.13% of the sample.

This TCR was recovered from a man between 18 and 35 years old in good health. This receptor chain uses TRBV19 and TRBJ2-5; a stretch of 7 junction bases matches TRBD1. Sequenced material: naive CD4+ T cells sorted from blood. Reading the label with the study, this specimen's cell subset or site is: CD45RA+ positively selected. The sequence in DNA is TGTGCCAGTAGTATAGCGGGACAGTTAGGGTTAAGGGACCAGTACTTC. It specifies CASSIAGQLGLRDQYF. Extended through the reference TRBV19 and TRBJ2-5 proteins, this CDR3 yields the full variable domain: DGGITQSPKYLFRKEGQNVTLSCEQNLNHDAMYWYRQDPGQGLRLIYYSQIVNDFQKGDIAEGYSVSREKKESFPLTVTSAQKNPTAFYLCASSIAGQLGLRDQYFGPGTRLLVL.